This T cell receptor beta chain was retrieved from a study of siplizumab effects on memory and regulatory T cells. On this clone: Its specificity is unknown.

In a few donor pairs, unstimulated naive, memory, effector memory and TEMRA subsets were sequenced. Using immunoSEQ multiplex PCR, the repertoire was profiled, and TCRdb retains in-frame clones only, with some absent. The sample includes about 64,000 clones, just over 95% of them seen just once. Germline V gene sequence: CDR1 LNHDA, CDR2 SQIVND (reference sequence). This CDR3 is 16 amino acids long. V shed 3 bases and J shed 0 bases, with 13 bases lying between them. Points from the study as a whole: Naive or memory phenotype was unassignable for roughly 75-95% of proliferating CD4+ or CD8+ clones.

The V and J genes are TRBV19 and TRBJ2-3, with a possible D match to TRBD2 (7 bases). Sequencing was performed on naive CD8+ T cells sorted from blood. This TCR was sampled from a human donor in good health. The CDR3 is CASSIWGGGSTDTQYF. The DNA of the CDR3 is TGTGCCAGTAGTATCTGGGGCGGGGGCAGCACAGATACGCAGTATTTT.